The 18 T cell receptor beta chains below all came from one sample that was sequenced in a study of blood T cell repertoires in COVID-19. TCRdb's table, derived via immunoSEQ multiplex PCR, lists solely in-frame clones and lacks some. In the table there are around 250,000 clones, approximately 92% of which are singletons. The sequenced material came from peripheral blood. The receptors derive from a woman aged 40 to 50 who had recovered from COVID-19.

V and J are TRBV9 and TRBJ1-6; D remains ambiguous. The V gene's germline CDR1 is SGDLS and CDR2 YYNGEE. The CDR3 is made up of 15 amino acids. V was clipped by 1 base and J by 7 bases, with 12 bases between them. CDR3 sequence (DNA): TGTGCCAGCAGCGTAAGGCTGGAGATGAATTCACCCCTCCACTTT. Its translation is CASSVRLEMNSPLHF.

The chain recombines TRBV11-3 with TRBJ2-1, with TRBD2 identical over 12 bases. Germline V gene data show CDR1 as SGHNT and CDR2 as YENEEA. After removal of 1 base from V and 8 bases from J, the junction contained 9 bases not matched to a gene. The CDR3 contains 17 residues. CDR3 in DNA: TGTGCCAGCAGCTTAGGGACCTCTAGCGGGGGGGCGGATGAGCAGTTCTTC. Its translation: CASSLGTSSGGADEQFF.

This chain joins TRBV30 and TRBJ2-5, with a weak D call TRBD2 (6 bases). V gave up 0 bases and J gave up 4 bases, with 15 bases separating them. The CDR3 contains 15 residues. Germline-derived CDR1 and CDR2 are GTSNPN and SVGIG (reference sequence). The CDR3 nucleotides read TGTGCCTGGAGTGTACGGGGTCTGGGGGGAGAGACCCAGTACTTC. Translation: CAWSVRGLGGETQYF.

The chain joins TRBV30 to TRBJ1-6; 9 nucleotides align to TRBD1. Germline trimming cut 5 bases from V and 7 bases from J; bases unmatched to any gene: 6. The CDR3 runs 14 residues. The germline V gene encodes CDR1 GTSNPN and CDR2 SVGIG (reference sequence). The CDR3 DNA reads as TGTGCCTGGGGAGGGACAGGGAGGAATTCACCCCTCCACTTT. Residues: CAWGGTGRNSPLHF.

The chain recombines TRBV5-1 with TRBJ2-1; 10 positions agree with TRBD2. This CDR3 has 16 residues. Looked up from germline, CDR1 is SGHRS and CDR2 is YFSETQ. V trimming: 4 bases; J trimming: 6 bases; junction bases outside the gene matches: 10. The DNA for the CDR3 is TGCGCCAGCAGCAATCGACTAGCGGGTGCCTCCAATGAGCAGTTCTTC. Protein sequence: CASSNRLAGASNEQFF.

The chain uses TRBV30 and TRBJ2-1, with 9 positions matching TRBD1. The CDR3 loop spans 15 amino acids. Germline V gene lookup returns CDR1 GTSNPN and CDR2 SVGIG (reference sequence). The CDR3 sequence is CASKAPGQGINEQFF. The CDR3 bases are TGTGCTTCAAAGGCCCCGGGACAGGGTATTAATGAGCAGTTCTTC.

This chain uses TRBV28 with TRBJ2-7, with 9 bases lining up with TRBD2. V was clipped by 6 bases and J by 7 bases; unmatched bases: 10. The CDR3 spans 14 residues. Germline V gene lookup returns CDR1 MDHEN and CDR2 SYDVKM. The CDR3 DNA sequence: TGTGCCAGCAGCCCCTTGGCGGGGGGGCGGGAGCAGTACTTC. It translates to CASSPLAGGREQYF.

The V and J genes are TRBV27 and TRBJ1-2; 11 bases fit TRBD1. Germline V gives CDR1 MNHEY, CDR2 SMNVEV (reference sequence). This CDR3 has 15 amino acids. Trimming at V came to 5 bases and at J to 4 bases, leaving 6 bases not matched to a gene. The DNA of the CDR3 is TGTGCCAGCAGTGTGGACAGGGGGCTTGTCTATGGCTACACCTTC. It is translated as CASSVDRGLVYGYTF.

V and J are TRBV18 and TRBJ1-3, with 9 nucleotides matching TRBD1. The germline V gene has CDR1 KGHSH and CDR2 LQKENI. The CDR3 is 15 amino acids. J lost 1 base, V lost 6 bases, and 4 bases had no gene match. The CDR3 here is CASSAGTGSGNTIYF. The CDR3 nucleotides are TGTGCCAGCTCGGCCGGGACAGGGTCTGGAAACACCATATATTTT.

For the CDR3, the DNA is TGTGCCAGCAGCCCTCGGGGGGCCTACGGTCAAGAGACCCAGTACTTC. It yields the protein CASSPRGAYGQETQYF. This sequence joins TRBV27 and TRBJ2-5; D may be TRBD2 (7 bases). Germline loops: CDR1 MNHEY, CDR2 SMNVEV (reference sequence). This CDR3 region has 16 residues. Trimming stripped 6 bases from V and 2 bases from J, with 19 bases between.

The CDR3 bases are TGCGCCAGCAGCTTGGGAAACCAGAACGGCTACACCTTC. Protein sequence: CASSLGNQNGYTF. V and J are TRBV5-1 and TRBJ1-2, with no clear D. The CDR3 length is 13 residues. V dropped 0 bases and J dropped 8 bases, with 11 bases sitting between them. Looked up from germline, CDR1 is SGHRS and CDR2 is YFSETQ. The entire variable domain, with the rest obtained from reference TRBV5-1 and TRBJ1-2, is as follows: KAGVTQTPRYLIKTRGQQVTLSCSPISGHRSVSWYQQTPGQGLQFLFEYFSETQRNKGNFPGRFSGRQFSNSRSEMNVSTLELGDSALYLCASSLGNQNGYTFGSGTRLTVV.

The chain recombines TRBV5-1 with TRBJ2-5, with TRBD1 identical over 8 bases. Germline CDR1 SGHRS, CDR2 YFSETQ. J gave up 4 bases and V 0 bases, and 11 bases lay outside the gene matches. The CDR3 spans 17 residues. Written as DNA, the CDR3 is TGCGCCAGCAGCTTGGTGGGGACAGGTGGCGCGGGAGAGACCCAGTACTTC. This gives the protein CASSLVGTGGAGETQYF. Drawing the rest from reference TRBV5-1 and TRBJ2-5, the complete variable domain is KAGVTQTPRYLIKTRGQQVTLSCSPISGHRSVSWYQQTPGQGLQFLFEYFSETQRNKGNFPGRFSGRQFSNSRSEMNVSTLELGDSALYLCASSLVGTGGAGETQYFGPGTRLLVL.

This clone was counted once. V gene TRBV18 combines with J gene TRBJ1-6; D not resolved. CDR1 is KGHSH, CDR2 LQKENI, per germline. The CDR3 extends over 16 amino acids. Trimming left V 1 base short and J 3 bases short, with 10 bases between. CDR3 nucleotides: TGTGCCAGCTCACCACTGCAGGCGGGCTATAATTCACCCCTCCACTTT. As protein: CASSPLQAGYNSPLHF.

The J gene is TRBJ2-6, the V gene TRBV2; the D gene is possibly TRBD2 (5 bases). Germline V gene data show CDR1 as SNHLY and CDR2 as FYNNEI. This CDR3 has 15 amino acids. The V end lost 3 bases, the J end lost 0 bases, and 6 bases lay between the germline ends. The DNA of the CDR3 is TGTGCCAGCAGTGATGGGAGCTCTGGGGCCAACGTCCTGACTTTC. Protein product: CASSDGSSGANVLTF.

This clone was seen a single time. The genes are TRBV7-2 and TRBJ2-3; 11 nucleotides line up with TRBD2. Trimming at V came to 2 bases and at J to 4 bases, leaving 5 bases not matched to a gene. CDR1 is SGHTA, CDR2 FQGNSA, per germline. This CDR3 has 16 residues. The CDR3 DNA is TGTGCCAGCAGCTTAAGGTCACTAGCGGGGGCAGATACGCAGTATTTT. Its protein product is CASSLRSLAGADTQYF.

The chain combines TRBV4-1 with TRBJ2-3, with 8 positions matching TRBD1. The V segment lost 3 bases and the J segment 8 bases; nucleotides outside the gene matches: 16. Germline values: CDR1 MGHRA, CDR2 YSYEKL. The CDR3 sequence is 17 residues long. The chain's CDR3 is CASSHQMAGQGEGTQYF. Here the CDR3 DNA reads TGCGCCAGCAGCCACCAAATGGCTGGACAGGGTGAGGGTACGCAGTATTTT.

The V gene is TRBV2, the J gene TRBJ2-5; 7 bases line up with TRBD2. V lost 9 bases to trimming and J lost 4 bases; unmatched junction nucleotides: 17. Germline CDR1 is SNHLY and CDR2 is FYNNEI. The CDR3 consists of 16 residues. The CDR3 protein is CASSRPKRGVSETQYF. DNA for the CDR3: TGTGCCAGTTCCCGCCCTAAGCGGGGAGTATCAGAGACCCAGTACTTC.

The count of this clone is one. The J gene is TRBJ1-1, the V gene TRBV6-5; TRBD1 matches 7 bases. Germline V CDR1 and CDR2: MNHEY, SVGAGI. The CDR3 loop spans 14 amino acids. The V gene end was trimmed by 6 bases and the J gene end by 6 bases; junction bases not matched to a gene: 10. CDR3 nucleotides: TGTGCCAGCAGGTCGACAGGGATAAACGCTGAAGCTTTCTTT. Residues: CASRSTGINAEAFF.